This TCR beta chain was captured in a study of T cells in Graves' hyperthyroidism and ophthalmopathy. Study-wide background: At the time of initial diagnosis and before any treatment, peripheral blood was collected. General observations from the study: Separating ophthalmopathy from stable hyperthyroidism was achieved by a 13 V-J model. Blood also contained most expanded thyroid clonotypes above 0.001.

Amplified regions were TCR beta CDR3 sequences from RNA transcripts. A set of HTBI primers served as the primers for a first-round RT-PCR of the TCR CDR3. TCRdb reanalysed the multiplex PCR reads using MiXCR and keeps one entry per CDR3 protein. The table includes 200,000 to 250,000 distinct CDR3 sequences, 16% detected once. This CDR3 region has 13 residues. Germline V CDR1 and CDR2: DFQATT, SNEGSKA (reference sequence). As concerns this clonotype: Its specificity is not known. The junction does not match germline at one end; this may be a read error.

The V gene is TRBV20-1, the J gene TRBJ2-7; 8 bases fit TRBD2. The source is a woman under 30 with Graves' ophthalmopathy. The sample consisted of blood. The CDR3 loop reads CSVRAYPGGEQYF. In DNA, the CDR3 is TGCAGTGTTAGAGCTTATCCGGGGGGGGAGCAGTACTTC.